The T cell receptor beta chain under discussion was sequenced for a study of T-cell memory formation after mild COVID-19. Across the study: Largely, TCR clusters stayed within a single donor.

TCRdb re-derived calls from the 5' RACE reads in MiXCR, one entry per CDR3 protein. The sample lists a few hundred thousand distinct CDR3 sequences, approximately 27% occurring once. The receptor comes from an adult woman who had mild COVID-19 (a few samples of this study predate the infection). Cell type and time point are not known. The sample comprised PBMCs or a T cell subset sorted from them (not recorded which).

The CDR3 DNA follows: TGCGCCAGCAGCCCAGGTCGGACTAGGAACACCGGGGAGCTGTTTTTT. This sequence encodes CASSPGRTRNTGELFF. The V call is TRBV10-2, the J call TRBJ2-2, with 7 bases matching TRBD2. The CDR3 is 16 residues long. The V gene's germline CDR1 is WSHSY and CDR2 SAAADI. V was clipped by 6 bases and J by 1 base; unmatched bases: 8.